Shown below are 26 T cell receptor beta chains from a single sample sequenced in a study of shared clonotypes between healthy human individuals. Sequencing was performed with immunoSEQ multiplex PCR; in TCRdb, only in-frame clones are kept and a portion is missing. The data show about 460,000 clones, more than 70% seen once. Sequencing was performed on PBMCs. Receptors were obtained from a woman aged 40 to 50 in good health. Some clones in this sample may be carry-over from other donors' samples.

As regards this clone: A far larger clone lies a single base away; this is likely a read error. V is TRBV28 and J is TRBJ1-2; D remains unclear. The CDR3 loop spans 11 amino acids. CDR1 is MDHEN, CDR2 SYDVKM, per germline. Trimming pared 8 bases from V and 3 bases from J, leaving 7 bases between. CDR3 loop: CASFGDYGYTF. CDR3 bases: TGTGCCAGCTTCGGTGACTATGGCTACACCTTC.

The chain is built from TRBV28 and TRBJ1-2, with TRBD1 matching 9 bases. The CDR3 extends over 15 amino acids. Trimming cost V 5 bases and J 8 bases; bases outside gene matches: 12. The germline gives CDR1 MDHEN, CDR2 SYDVKM. The CDR3 region is CASSPADRGIRGYTF. CDR3 nucleotide sequence: TGTGCCAGCAGTCCGGCGGACAGGGGAATTAGAGGCTACACCTTC.

The CDR3 loop is CASSLQYYNEQFF. CDR3 bases: TGTGCCAGTAGCTTACAATATTACAATGAGCAGTTCTTC. The rearrangement links TRBV19 to TRBJ2-1; D gene uncertain. CDR1 is LNHDA and CDR2 is SQIVND in the germline V gene (reference sequence). Trimming stripped 6 bases from V and 4 bases from J, with 10 bases between. The CDR3 covers 13 residues.

The chain couples TRBV2 to TRBJ1-3, with a tentative D call TRBD1 (5 bases). Per the germline V gene, CDR1 is SNHLY and CDR2 is FYNNEI. This CDR3 is 14 amino acids long. Trimming took off 6 bases at V and 2 bases at J, with 11 bases between the two ends. The CDR3 sequence is CASSRVSPGNTIYF. The CDR3 DNA reads as TGTGCCAGCAGCAGGGTTTCGCCTGGAAACACCATATATTTT. Based on the CDR3 plus reference TRBV2 and TRBJ1-3, the full variable domain is EPEVTQTPSHQVTQMGQEVILRCVPISNHLYFYWYRQILGQKVEFLVSFYNNEISEKSEIFDDQFSVERPDGSNFTLKIRSTKLEDSAMYFCASSRVSPGNTIYFGEGSWLTVV.

This clone has just a few counts. A read error likely explains this, since a far larger clone differs by one base. Other DNA sequences in the sample encode the same CDR3. This chain uses TRBV29-1 with TRBJ1-1, with a possible D match to TRBD1 (6 bases). This CDR3 region has 17 residues. Trimming removed 0 bases from V and 4 bases from J, with 21 bases in between. CDR1 is SQVTM, CDR2 ANQGSEA, per germline. The CDR3 sequence is CSVEDPNGRGMGTEAFF. In nucleotides, the CDR3 is TGCAGCGTTGAAGACCCCAACGGGAGGGGGATGGGCACTGAAGCTTTCTTT.

This chain connects TRBV2 to TRBJ1-5, with D possibly being TRBD1 (5 bases). The V end lost 7 bases, the J end lost 4 bases, and 14 bases lay between the germline ends. The CDR3 contains 14 residues. CDR1 and CDR2 (germline): SNHLY, FYNNEI. The CDR3 reads CASTGGTQNQPQHF. Written as DNA, the CDR3 is TGTGCCAGCACCGGTGGGACTCAGAATCAGCCCCAGCATTTT.

This clone turned up a few times. This sequence may be a read error, since a much larger clone differs from it by one base. The CDR3 loop reads CAGRQDRALGEQFF. The CDR3 DNA sequence: TGTGCCGGCAGACAAGACAGGGCATTGGGTGAGCAGTTCTTC. The V call is TRBV28, the J call TRBJ2-1, with TRBD1 identical over 7 bases. Germline CDR1 is MDHEN and CDR2 is SYDVKM. The CDR3 is 14 amino acids.

The chain employs TRBV5-8 and TRBJ2-7, with TRBD1 as a possible D gene (6 bases). V was cut by 4 bases and J by 0 bases, with 14 bases left in between. The germline V gene has CDR1 SGHTS and CDR2 YDEGEE. CDR3 length: 15 residues. The CDR3, as DNA: TGTGCCAGCAGCCCCCGGGTGGGGGCCTCCTACGAGCAGTACTTC. Protein sequence: CASSPRVGASYEQYF.

The chain couples TRBV11-2 to TRBJ2-7, with D uncertain. V lost 2 bases, J lost 4 bases, and 15 bases lay in between. Germline V gene sequence: CDR1 SGHAT, CDR2 FQNNGV. CDR3 length equals 15 residues. CDR3 sequence reads: CASSLLPGLSYEQYF. The CDR3 DNA reads as TGTGCCAGCAGCTTACTCCCGGGTTTGTCGTACGAGCAGTACTTC.

The chain employs TRBV7-9 and TRBJ1-2; D is uncertain. Trimming removed 3 bases at V and 4 bases at J, with 12 bases between. Germline V gene data show CDR1 as SEHNR and CDR2 as FQNEAQ (reference sequence). The CDR3 extends over 14 amino acids. The CDR3 DNA follows: TGTGCCAGCAGCTTTGCCCAGAACTTCTATGGCTACACCTTC. Protein product: CASSFAQNFYGYTF. Full variable domain (missing parts from reference TRBV7-9 and TRBJ1-2): DTGVSQNPRHKITKRGQNVTFRCDPISEHNRLYWYRQTLGQGPEFLTYFQNEAQLEKSRLLSDRFSAERPKGSFSTLEIQRTEQGDSAMYLCASSFAQNFYGYTFGSGTRLTVV.

V is TRBV30 and J is TRBJ1-3; TRBD1 matches 7 bases. Unmatched junction bases numbered 4, after V lost 4 bases and J lost 4 bases. The germline CDR1 and CDR2 sequences are GTSNPN and SVGIG (reference sequence). The CDR3 extends over 13 amino acids. CDR3 loop: CAWTLDRGNTIYF. For the CDR3, the DNA is TGTGCCTGGACCCTGGACAGGGGAAACACCATATATTTT.

The CDR3 DNA sequence: TGTGCCAGCAGTACCCTTGGGGCGACAGGGAAGGACGAGCAGTACTTC. Amino acid sequence: CASSTLGATGKDEQYF. The rearrangement uses TRBV25-1 and TRBJ2-7; 7 bases line up with TRBD1. This CDR3 spans 16 amino acids. Trimming cost V 5 bases and J 5 bases; bases outside gene matches: 15. Germline values: CDR1 MGHDK, CDR2 SYGVNS.

The V gene is TRBV28, the J gene TRBJ1-3; D unresolved. CDR3 size: 14 residues. Trimming pared 3 bases from V and 5 bases from J, leaving 11 bases between. Per the germline V gene, CDR1 is MDHEN and CDR2 is SYDVKM. The CDR3 spells CASSFAGSRNTIYF. DNA for the CDR3: TGTGCCAGCAGTTTCGCGGGAAGTCGAAACACCATATATTTT.

The chain's CDR3 is CASSGGSGAYATGELFF. The DNA of the CDR3 is TGTGCCAGCAGCGGGGGGTCAGGGGCCTACGCCACCGGGGAGCTGTTTTTT. This chain links TRBV9 with TRBJ2-2; tentatively, D is TRBD1 (6 bases). CDR3 length: 17 amino acids. V gave up 3 bases and J gave up 4 bases, with 19 bases separating them. Germline V CDR1 and CDR2: SGDLS, YYNGEE.

CDR3 in DNA: TGCAGCGTTGTGCCCGGGACAGGGTACGCGAACACCGGGGAGCTGTTTTTT. Its protein product is CSVVPGTGYANTGELFF. V is TRBV29-1 and J is TRBJ2-2; 9 nucleotides agree with TRBD1. Losses at the gene ends were 4 bases for V and 0 bases for J; bases not matched to a gene: 9. CDR1 is SQVTM, CDR2 ANQGSEA, per germline. There are 17 residues in the CDR3.

In its sample, this clone was seen a few times. V usage is TRBV5-5 and J usage is TRBJ2-2; D is ambiguous. V lost 2 bases, J lost 0 bases, and 11 bases lay in between. The CDR3 contains 16 residues. The germline CDR1 and CDR2 sequences are SGHKS and YYEKEE (reference sequence). CDR3 sequence reads: CASSFVRGSNTGELFF. CDR3 sequence (DNA): TGTGCCAGCAGCTTTGTTCGAGGTTCGAACACCGGGGAGCTGTTTTTT.

This chain links TRBV29-1 with TRBJ1-1; no clear D. The V gene's germline CDR1 is SQVTM and CDR2 ANQGSEA. The CDR3 covers 13 residues. Trimming took off 6 bases at V and 1 base at J, with 12 bases between the two ends. Written as DNA, the CDR3 is TGCAGCGTAGCCTCTGACACGAACACTGAAGCTTTCTTT. This translates into CSVASDTNTEAFF.

The chain links TRBV7-3 to TRBJ2-3; 8 bases agree with TRBD2. The CDR3 runs 16 residues. J was trimmed by 6 bases and V by 2 bases; bases with no gene match: 10. Germline CDR1 and CDR2: SGHTA and FQGTGA. CDR3 sequence (DNA): TGTGCCAGCAGCTTATTGGTTAGCGGGGCCGGGGATACGCAGTATTTT. Translated: CASSLLVSGAGDTQYF.

This chain joins TRBV5-4 and TRBJ1-1; TRBD1 aligns across 11 bases. V lost 3 bases to trimming and J lost 5 bases; unmatched junction nucleotides: 6. From germline, CDR1 is SGHNT and CDR2 YYREEE (reference sequence). The CDR3 totals 15 residues. Here the CDR3 DNA reads TGTGCCAGCAGCTCCCCCGGGACAGGGGGGACTGAAGCTTTCTTT. Translated: CASSSPGTGGTEAFF.

V usage is TRBV4-3 and J usage is TRBJ1-2, with a tentative D call TRBD1 (5 bases). The V end lost 0 bases, the J end lost 4 bases, and 9 bases lay between the germline ends. Germline V CDR1 and CDR2: LGHNA, YSLEER. This CDR3 spans 14 amino acids. The CDR3 reads CASSQERGSYGYTF. DNA for the CDR3: TGCGCCAGCAGCCAAGAAAGGGGCAGCTATGGCTACACCTTC.

This clone was observed a few times. V is TRBV30 and J is TRBJ2-5, with D possibly TRBD2 on 8 matching bases. V lost 2 bases to trimming and J lost 1 base, with 23 bases between them. Germline V gene sequence: CDR1 GTSNPN, CDR2 SVGIG (reference sequence). This CDR3 is built from 18 residues. This chain's CDR3 is CAWSLSWTGLALQETQYF. DNA of the CDR3: TGTGCCTGGAGTTTATCGTGGACAGGACTAGCCCTCCAAGAGACCCAGTACTTC. The entire variable domain, with the rest obtained from reference TRBV30 and TRBJ2-5, is as follows: SQTIHQWPATLVQPVGSPLSLECTVEGTSNPNLYWYRQAAGRGLQLLFYSVGIGQISSEVPQNLSASRPQDRQFILSSKKLLLSDSGFYLCAWSLSWTGLALQETQYFGPGTRLLVL.

This clone has just one count. This sequence joins TRBV6-5 and TRBJ2-5, with D possibly being TRBD2 (7 bases). This CDR3 is 14 amino acids long. Per the germline V gene, CDR1 is MNHEY and CDR2 is SVGAGI. Deletions cut 3 bases from V and 5 bases from J, with 13 bases between. The CDR3 protein is CASSYGGARETQYF. CDR3 nucleotide sequence: TGTGCCAGCAGTTATGGGGGGGCTCGGGAGACCCAGTACTTC.

On this clone: This likely stems from a read error, as it lies one base from a far larger clone. Other DNA sequences in this sample translate to the same CDR3. The chain employs TRBV4-2 and TRBJ1-1; 7 bases line up with TRBD1. Germline CDR1 reads LGHNA; CDR2 reads YNFKEQ. V gave up 2 bases and J gave up 9 bases; unmatched junction bases: 3. CDR3 length: 12 residues. The chain's CDR3 is CASSQRQGQAFF. DNA for the CDR3: TGTGCCAGCAGCCAACGACAGGGACAAGCTTTCTTT.

This clone was counted only a few times. V and J are TRBV18 and TRBJ2-2; maybe TRBD2 (6 bases). The CDR3 length is 16 residues. V lost 4 bases and J lost 1, with 13 bases in between. In germline, CDR1 is KGHSH, CDR2 LQKENI. The CDR3 sequence: CASSLTGLRNTGELFF. The CDR3 DNA reads TGTGCCAGCTCACTTACGGGACTTCGGAACACCGGGGAGCTGTTTTTT.

The J gene is TRBJ2-1, the V gene TRBV19; D perhaps matches TRBD2 (5 bases). The CDR3 loop spans 13 amino acids. Germline CDR1 and CDR2: LNHDA and SQIVND (reference sequence). V was clipped by 5 bases and J by 7 bases, with 12 bases between them. In DNA form, the CDR3 reads TGTGCCAGTAGTGTTTCTAGCTGGAATGAGCAGTTCTTC. Encoded protein: CASSVSSWNEQFF.

This clone was picked up many times. An end of the junction differs from the germline gene, which may be a read error. The CDR3 sequence: CAIREWGAYTEAFF. CDR3 in DNA: TGTGCCATCAGAGAGTGGGGGGCTTACACTGAAGCTTTCTTT. This chain joins TRBV10-3 and TRBJ1-1; TRBD1 might be the D (6 bases). Germline V gene sequence: CDR1 ENHRY, CDR2 SYGVKD. The CDR3 has 14 amino acids.